This entry describes one TCR beta chain. The antigen is undetermined. Primers included in the PCR were 60 Vbeta and 13 Jbeta primers. TCRdb's table, derived via immunoSEQ multiplex PCR, lists solely in-frame clones and lacks some. The sample records approximately 160,000 clones, around 80% being singletons. This sample was taken from a study of cytomegalovirus exposure and HLA in healthy donors. Broader study findings: It was likely that a cluster of highly shared sequence variants was a sequencing artifact.

Per germline, CDR1 SGHRS and CDR2 YFSETQ. There are 14 residues in the CDR3. The germline V and J ends were trimmed by 0 bases and 1 base, with 7 bases remaining between them. Sequencing was done on a sample of PBMCs. The chain couples TRBV5-1 to TRBJ1-2; D gene unclear. This TCR was recovered from a woman in her forties or fifties in good health and CMV-seropositive. CDR3 coding DNA: TGCGCCAGCAGCTTGGGGCAAAGTAACTATGGCTACACCTTC. Its translation: CASSLGQSNYGYTF.